These 14 T cell receptor beta chains share one sample of origin, sequenced in a study of cytomegalovirus exposure and HLA in healthy donors. PCR employed 60 Vbeta and 13 Jbeta primers. TCRdb's copy holds only in-frame clones and misses some; the assay was immunoSEQ multiplex PCR. This sample yields around 150,000 clones, of which about 80% are seen a single time; around 3.6% belongs to the top ten. Source material: PBMCs. The receptors stem from a man younger than 35 in good health and CMV-seronegative.

The J gene is TRBJ2-5, the V gene TRBV6-5; 8 bases align to TRBD1. CDR1 is MNHEY, CDR2 SVGAGI, per germline. CDR3 size: 15 residues. V shed 6 bases, J shed 2 bases, and the junction held 8 bases outside the gene matches. This CDR3 is CASRPLRTGQETQYF. Written as DNA, the CDR3 is TGTGCCAGCAGGCCTCTACGGACAGGGCAAGAGACCCAGTACTTC.

This chain uses TRBV27 with TRBJ1-5; D uncertain. Deletions cut 8 bases from V and 4 bases from J, with 9 bases between. This CDR3 is 12 amino acids long. Germline CDR1 is MNHEY and CDR2 is SMNVEV (reference sequence). The DNA of the CDR3 is TGTGCCAGCGGTGTTACAAATCAGCCCCAGCATTTT. Its protein is CASGVTNQPQHF.

This clone was observed a few times. The V call is TRBV6-1, the J call TRBJ1-5; D is unclear. This CDR3 contains 13 residues. The V and J ends lost 8 bases and 0 bases respectively, with 8 bases between them. Looked up from germline, CDR1 is MNHNS and CDR2 is SASEGT. CDR3 loop: CASGERSNQPQHF. CDR3 nucleotide sequence: TGTGCCAGCGGCGAGCGTAGCAATCAGCCCCAGCATTTT.

The rearrangement joins TRBV28 to TRBJ1-2; tentative D call: TRBD1 (5 bases). The V gene lost 4 bases and the J gene lost 4 bases, with 16 bases spanning the gap. Per germline, CDR1 MDHEN and CDR2 SYDVKM. This CDR3 region has 15 residues. Written as DNA, the CDR3 is TGTGCCAGCAGTTCCGAAGGCAGGGCACTCTATGGCTACACCTTC. Amino acid sequence: CASSSEGRALYGYTF.

The CDR3: CASSLEGRGSSGNTIYF. CDR3 in DNA: TGCGCCAGCAGCTTGGAAGGCAGGGGAAGCTCTGGAAACACCATATATTTT. The chain combines TRBV5-1 with TRBJ1-3; a possible D gene is TRBD1 (6 bases). The CDR3 sequence is 17 residues long. V dropped 0 bases and J dropped 0 bases, with 13 bases sitting between them. Per germline, CDR1 SGHRS and CDR2 YFSETQ.

The chain recombines TRBV18 with TRBJ1-1; 9 bases map to TRBD1. The ends lost 3 bases at V and 10 bases at J; junction bases unmatched: 12. Germline V gives CDR1 KGHSH, CDR2 LQKENI. CDR3 length: 15 amino acids. The CDR3 loop reads CASSPSSGGQGRAFF. In DNA form, the CDR3 reads TGTGCCAGCTCACCTTCTTCAGGGGGACAGGGTCGAGCTTTCTTT.

This clone has just a few counts. The chain carries TRBV7-9 and TRBJ2-5, with 7 bases identical to TRBD1. Unmatched junction bases numbered 3, after V lost 0 bases and J lost 5 bases. The CDR3 covers 14 residues. Germline CDR1 is SEHNR and CDR2 is FQNEAQ (reference sequence). The CDR3 loop reads CASSLARRGETQYF. The CDR3 DNA reads as TGTGCCAGCAGCTTAGCGCGCAGGGGGGAGACCCAGTACTTC.

This chain uses TRBV29-1 with TRBJ2-1, with 7 bases that match TRBD1. The CDR3 length is 15 residues. V was clipped by 2 bases and J by 0 bases; unmatched bases: 4. Germline lookup yields CDR1 SQVTM and CDR2 ANQGSEA. The CDR3 DNA is TGCAGCGTTGAAACCGGGACAGTCTCCTACAATGAGCAGTTCTTC. It specifies CSVETGTVSYNEQFF.

This chain connects TRBV2 to TRBJ1-1; 8 positions agree with TRBD1. The CDR3 contains 15 residues. The V gene's germline CDR1 is SNHLY and CDR2 FYNNEI. The J segment lost 0 bases and the V segment lost 6 bases, leaving 6 bases of the junction unmatched. DNA for the CDR3: TGTGCCAGCAGAAACAGGGGGTACCTGAACACTGAAGCTTTCTTT. Translated: CASRNRGYLNTEAFF.

This chain uses TRBV21-1 with TRBJ2-7; the table's D call, TRBD2, has no DNA check behind it. TRBV21-1 counts as a pseudogene. CDR3 length: 14 amino acids. The CDR3: CATALEDESYEQYF. The CDR3 bases are TGTGCCACGGCCCTGGAGGACGAATCCTACGAGCAGTACTTC.

In DNA, the CDR3 is TGTGCCAGCAGCCCACTTGTGGGGGGTAATTACGAGCAGTACTTC. Translating gives CASSPLVGGNYEQYF. V and J are TRBV11-3 and TRBJ2-7; a weak D match, TRBD2 (6 bases). The germline gives CDR1 SGHNT, CDR2 YENEEA. This CDR3 has 15 residues. The V gene lost 5 bases and the J gene lost 4 bases, with 18 bases spanning the gap.

The V call is TRBV2, the J call TRBJ2-3; tentatively, D is TRBD2 (6 bases). The V gene lost 4 bases and the J gene lost 2 bases, with 10 bases spanning the gap. CDR3 length: 14 residues. CDR1 and CDR2 (germline): SNHLY, FYNNEI. Here the CDR3 reads CASSGRGSTDTQYF. The CDR3 region has the DNA TGTGCCAGCAGTGGACGGGGGTCCACAGATACGCAGTATTTT. Full variable domain (missing parts from reference TRBV2 and TRBJ2-3): EPEVTQTPSHQVTQMGQEVILRCVPISNHLYFYWYRQILGQKVEFLVSFYNNEISEKSEIFDDQFSVERPDGSNFTLKIRSTKLEDSAMYFCASSGRGSTDTQYFGPGTRLTVL.

The chain combines TRBV11-2 with TRBJ2-5; possibly TRBD2 for D (5 bases). Gene TRBJ2-7 matches the end of the DNA better, so the J call may be wrong. Looked up from germline, CDR1 is SGHAT and CDR2 is FQNNGV. This CDR3 comprises 13 residues. CDR3 amino acids: CASSSKLVYEQYF. DNA of the CDR3: TGTGCCAGCAGCTCAAAACTAGTCTACGAGCAGTACTTC.

The chain couples TRBV27 to TRBJ2-7; 8 bases are shared with TRBD2. The CDR3 consists of 18 residues. CDR1 is MNHEY, CDR2 SMNVEV, per germline (reference sequence). V trimming: 0 bases; J trimming: 2 bases; junction bases outside the gene matches: 12. This CDR3 is CASSLSSLAGSATYEQYF. The CDR3 bases are TGTGCCAGCAGTTTATCGTCATTAGCGGGATCTGCCACCTACGAGCAGTACTTC.